What follows describes a single T cell receptor (beta chain). The junction departs from germline at one end; a sequencing error may be responsible. The sample belongs to a study of glioma-infiltrating T cells. Amplification of TCR alpha and beta CDR3 regions from RNA used iRepertoire nested multiplex PCR. One-step reverse transcription and amplification started from approximately 100-400 ng of tissue mRNA or PBMC total RNA. TCRdb re-called the multiplex PCR reads with MiXCR, one entry per CDR3 protein. The sample has over 80,000 distinct CDR3 sequences, approximately 42% seen once. Germline values: CDR1 MDHEN, CDR2 SYDVKM. CDR3 length: 12 amino acids.

The material sequenced was glioma tissue, nonneoplastic brain tissue, or PBMCs (not recorded which). The genes are TRBV28 and TRBJ1-1; TRBD1 is a possible D gene (5 bases). The receptor was derived from a human donor with low-grade glioma or glioblastoma, undergoing nonglioma brain surgery, or in good health (not recorded which). As DNA, the CDR3 is TGTGCCATCACGGGGCCAAACACTGAAGCTTACTTT. Translated: CAITGPNTEAYF.